This T cell receptor (beta chain) derives from a study of CD8+CD57+ T cells in acquired aplastic anemia. Overall study context: On average, sorted CD4+ and CD8+ cells gave roughly 2.9 ug of DNA. Healthy donors yielded roughly 11 million CD4+ cell reads on average. Study-level points and caveats: Patients and healthy controls showed no significant CD8+ Simpson's diversity difference. Roughly 27 sequences, all CD8+ CDR3, were shared between patients and controls.

The table lists this clonotype with many counts. Antigen: not known. The germline V gene encodes CDR1 SQVTM and CDR2 ANQGSEA. CDR3 length: 13 residues. V dropped 5 bases and J dropped 6; count of bases not matched to a gene: 4. Profiling of TCR beta VDJ combinations and CDR3 sequences used genomic DNA as template. TCRdb itself ran the reads through MiXCR, one entry per CDR3 protein. The sample has fewer than 70,000 distinct CDR3 sequences, roughly 50% seen once. J is TRBJ1-4 and V is TRBV29-1; 9 positions match TRBD1. The specimen sequenced was sorted CD4+, CD8+, or CD8+CD57+ T cells (not recorded which) from PBMCs. This receptor was obtained from a human donor in good health, serving as a control. CDR3: CSVLTGGDEKLFF. CDR3 sequence (DNA): TGCAGCGTTTTGACAGGGGGTGATGAAAAACTGTTTTTT.